These 3 T cell receptor beta chains were all obtained from the same sample, sequenced in a study of cytotoxic CD8 clonotypes in ibrutinib-treated CLL. The assay was immunoSEQ multiplex PCR, and TCRdb's table has in-frame clones only and misses some. The table includes about 44,000 clones, 69% detected once. The input for sequencing was PBMCs, taken after 12 months of ibrutinib treatment. All receptors come from a human donor with chronic lymphocytic leukemia.

This clone was observed once. The chain links TRBV10-3 to TRBJ2-4; a weak D match, TRBD2 (6 bases). V was cut by 4 bases and J by 6 bases, with 13 bases left in between. This CDR3 comprises 14 residues. Germline assignment: CDR1 ENHRY and CDR2 SYGVKD. CDR3 nucleotide sequence: TGTGCCATCAGTGCGGAGGGAAGATCAAACATTCAGTACTTC. Translation gives CAISAEGRSNIQYF.

The chain joins TRBV27 to TRBJ2-1; 8 bases map to TRBD2. CDR1 is MNHEY, CDR2 SMNVEV, per germline (reference sequence). V lost 0 bases and J lost 8; bases outside the gene matches: 9. The CDR3 runs to 16 residues. The CDR3 DNA reads as TGTGCCAGCAGTTTATCGATAAGCGGGGGCCTCTATGAGCAGTTCTTC. Its protein is CASSLSISGGLYEQFF.

J is TRBJ2-7 and V is TRBV4-1; no clear D. The CDR3 totals 18 residues. V lost 4 bases and J lost 0, with 22 bases in between. Germline CDR1 MGHRA, CDR2 YSYEKL. Here the CDR3 reads CASSRFGAELGNSYEQYF. In nucleotides, the CDR3 is TGCGCCAGCAGCCGGTTTGGAGCCGAATTGGGCAACTCCTACGAGCAGTACTTC.